This T cell receptor beta chain was identified in a study of CD8 T cells in Susac syndrome. TEMRA cells were enriched by FACS, while CD8+ and CD4+ T cells were obtained through a negative isolation that was performed magnetically. cDNA came from around 0.54 to 1 ug RNA primed by random hexamers. TCRdb independently ran MiXCR on the immunoSEQ multiplex PCR reads; one entry per CDR3 protein. The table records 180,000 or so distinct CDR3 sequences, approximately 95% of them present only once. CDR1 is LGHDT and CDR2 is YNNKEL in the germline V gene (reference sequence). V gave up 4 bases and J gave up 5 bases; unmatched junction bases: 5. The CDR3 consists of 13 residues.

What was sequenced was CD4+ T cells from PBMCs. This receptor was identified in a human donor in good health. The chain employs TRBV3-1 and TRBJ2-7; TRBD1 matches 7 bases. CDR3 sequence (DNA): TGTGCCAGCAGCCTTCGACAGGGCGACGAGCAGTACGTC. Amino acids: CASSLRQGDEQYV.